This T cell receptor (beta chain) was obtained from a study of PD-L1 blockade in urothelial cancer. Stated time point: pretreatment peripheral blood. Pretreatment and on-treatment samples were taken, numbering 1 to 8 per patient. Details on this clone: Its antigen is not known.

V shed 5 bases and J shed 3 bases, with 11 bases lying between them. The CDR3 length is 15 residues. Germline lookup yields CDR1 SGHAT and CDR2 FQNNGV. Study results and limitations: Tumor-associated blood clones were expanded more by durable-benefit patients at 3 weeks.

Each PCR received spiked synthetic TCR analog templates. Some clones are missing from TCRdb's copy, which holds only in-frame ones; the method was immunoSEQ multiplex PCR. The table has about 63,000 clones, more than 80% seen once; the top ten hold approximately 5.1%. The clonotype comes from a man between 65 and 80 years old with urothelial cancer. The chain joins TRBV11-2 to TRBJ2-6; possibly TRBD2 for D (5 bases). The specimen was PBMCs, collected around atezolizumab (anti-PD-L1) treatment. CDR3 nucleotide sequence: TGTGCCAGCAGCCCCCGGGGTGGTGGGGCCAACGTCCTGACTTTC. Its protein product is CASSPRGGGANVLTF.